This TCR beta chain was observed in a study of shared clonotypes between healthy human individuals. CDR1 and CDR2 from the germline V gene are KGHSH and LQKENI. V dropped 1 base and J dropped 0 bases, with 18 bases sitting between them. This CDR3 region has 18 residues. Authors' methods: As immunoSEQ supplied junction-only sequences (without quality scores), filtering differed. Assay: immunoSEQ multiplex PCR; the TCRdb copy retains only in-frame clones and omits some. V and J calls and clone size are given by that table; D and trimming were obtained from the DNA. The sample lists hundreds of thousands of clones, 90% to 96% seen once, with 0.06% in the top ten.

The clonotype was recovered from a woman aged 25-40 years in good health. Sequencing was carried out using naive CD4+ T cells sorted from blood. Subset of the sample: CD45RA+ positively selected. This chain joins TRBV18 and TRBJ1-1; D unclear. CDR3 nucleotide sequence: TGTGCCAGCTCACCACTATCGGGTCAGGCCCGTTTGAACACTGAAGCTTTCTTT. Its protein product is CASSPLSGQARLNTEAFF.